This note documents a single T cell receptor beta chain sequence. Its specificity is unknown. The data were obtained in a study of early T cells in non-severe SARS-CoV-2 infection. Study overall: Unpaired chains resulted from sequencing bulk RNA of unsorted whole blood. General study points: VDJdb matches were skewed toward anti-spike CD8 T cell responses.

Tagging with unique molecular identifiers was applied to individual cDNA molecules. TCRdb fed the 5' RACE reads into MiXCR, producing one record per CDR3 protein. The sample consists of approximately 76,000 distinct CDR3 sequences, around 15% of them appearing once. What was sequenced was whole blood. The sequence came from an adult who was a healthcare worker with PCR-confirmed SARS-CoV-2 infection or an uninfected control (not recorded which).

CDR3 coding DNA: TGTGCCAGCAGTTACGGGAGCGGGAGGGCCTCTGGCAAAAACATTCAGTACTTC. It translates to CASSYGSGRASGKNIQYF. The chain is built from TRBV6-5 and TRBJ2-4; TRBD2 aligns across 10 bases. Per germline, CDR1 MNHEY and CDR2 SVGAGI. This CDR3 contains 18 residues. J lost 3 bases, V lost 2 bases, and 10 bases had no gene match.